These 5 T cell receptor beta chains originate from one sample sequenced in a study of cytomegalovirus exposure and HLA in healthy donors. The PCR had 60 Vbeta and 13 Jbeta primers. Measured with immunoSEQ multiplex PCR; TCRdb has only the in-frame clones, and not every one. The sample has around 63,000 clones; approximately 79% are singletons. Sequenced input: PBMCs. These receptors all come from a woman in her twenties or thirties in good health and CMV-seronegative.

Regarding this clone: A read error may account for a junction end that differs from germline. The V gene is TRBV29-1, the J gene TRBJ2-7; D gene unclear. CDR3 length equals 13 residues. The germline gives CDR1 SQVTM, CDR2 ANQGSEA. The DNA for the CDR3 is TGCAGCGTTGAAGTAGCCCTCTCCCACGAGCAGTACTTC. This translates into CSVEVALSHEQYF.

This sequence joins TRBV7-2 and TRBJ1-6; D is uncertain. CDR3 length: 15 residues. CDR1 and CDR2 (germline): SGHTA, FQGNSA. V was cut by 4 bases and J by 4 bases, with 11 bases left in between. The CDR3 loop reads CASSSVAGYNSPLHF. The CDR3, as DNA: TGTGCCAGCAGCTCGGTCGCGGGGTATAATTCACCCCTCCACTTT. The whole variable domain, filled in from reference TRBV7-2 and TRBJ1-6, reads GAGVSQSPSNKVTEKGKDVELRCDPISGHTALYWYRQSLGQGLEFLIYFQGNSAPDKSGLPSDRFSAERTGGSVSTLTIQRTQQEDSAVYLCASSSVAGYNSPLHFGNGTRLTVT.

The V call is TRBV5-8, the J call TRBJ1-5, with 12 positions matching TRBD1. The CDR3 covers 17 residues. Per the germline V gene, CDR1 is SGHTS and CDR2 is YDEGEE. J lost 3 bases, V lost 0 bases, and 4 bases had no gene match. CDR3 loop: CASSLEGQGALNQPQHF. CDR3 DNA sequence: TGTGCCAGCAGCTTGGAGGGACAGGGGGCCCTCAATCAGCCCCAGCATTTT.

The rearrangement joins TRBV9 to TRBJ1-4; 7 positions match TRBD1. CDR1 and CDR2 (germline): SGDLS, YYNGEE. The CDR3 loop spans 13 amino acids. Trimming at V came to 2 bases and at J to 7 bases, leaving 2 bases not matched to a gene. The CDR3 sequence: CASSVAGGEKLFF. The DNA of the CDR3 is TGTGCCAGCAGCGTGGCAGGGGGTGAAAAACTGTTTTTT.

V and J are TRBV5-4 and TRBJ2-3; unclear D gene. Per the germline V gene, CDR1 is SGHNT and CDR2 is YYREEE (reference sequence). With 5 bases removed from V and 0 bases from J, the gap between germline ends came to 13 bases. The CDR3 runs 15 residues. In nucleotides, the CDR3 is TGTGCCAGCAGTGCATCCAGTGCCAGCACAGATACGCAGTATTTT. This translates into CASSASSASTDTQYF.